The clone carrying this T cell receptor beta chain was seen at least ten times. As yet, its antigen is unknown. Flow cytometry had shown expanded CD8+CD57+ cells in the patients chosen for sequencing. All patients had severe acquired aplastic anemia. Template material for TCR beta VDJ and CDR3 profiling consisted of genomic DNA. One entry per CDR3 protein results from TCRdb running MiXCR on the reads. Here the sample spans more than 150,000 distinct CDR3 sequences, 48% being singletons. This sample is part of a study of CD8+CD57+ T cells in acquired aplastic anemia. Turning to the study itself: Average DNA yield from sorted CD4+ and CD8+ cells was roughly 3 ug. Findings of the study overall: The number of CD8+ CDR3 sequences shared by patients and controls was approximately 31.

The CDR3 has 13 residues. V lost 3 bases, J lost 8 bases, and 8 bases lay in between. The sequence was obtained from a human donor with aplastic anemia. The rearrangement uses TRBV12-3 or TRBV12-4 and TRBJ1-6; no clear D. Sequencing used sorted CD4+, CD8+, or CD8+CD57+ T cells (not recorded which) from PBMCs. CDR3 DNA: TGTGCCAGCAGTTTCGAACAAGATTCACCCCTCCACTTT. It encodes CASSFEQDSPLHF.